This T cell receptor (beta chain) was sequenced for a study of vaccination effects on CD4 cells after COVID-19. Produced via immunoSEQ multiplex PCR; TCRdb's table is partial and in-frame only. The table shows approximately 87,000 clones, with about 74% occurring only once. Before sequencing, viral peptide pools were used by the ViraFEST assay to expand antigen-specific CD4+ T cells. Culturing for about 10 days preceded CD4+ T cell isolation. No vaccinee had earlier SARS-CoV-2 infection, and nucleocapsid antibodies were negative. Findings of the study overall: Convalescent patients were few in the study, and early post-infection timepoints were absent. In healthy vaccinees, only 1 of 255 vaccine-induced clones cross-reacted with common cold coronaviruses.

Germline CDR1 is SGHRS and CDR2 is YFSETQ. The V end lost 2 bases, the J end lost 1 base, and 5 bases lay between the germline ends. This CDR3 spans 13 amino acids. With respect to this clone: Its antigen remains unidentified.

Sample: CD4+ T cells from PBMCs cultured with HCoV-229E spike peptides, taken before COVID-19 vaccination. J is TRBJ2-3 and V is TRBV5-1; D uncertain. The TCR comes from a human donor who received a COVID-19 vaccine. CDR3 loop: CASSFGGTDTQYF. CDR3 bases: TGCGCCAGCAGCTTTGGGGGCACAGATACGCAGTATTTT. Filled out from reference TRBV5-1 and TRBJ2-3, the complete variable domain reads KAGVTQTPRYLIKTRGQQVTLSCSPISGHRSVSWYQQTPGQGLQFLFEYFSETQRNKGNFPGRFSGRQFSNSRSEMNVSTLELGDSALYLCASSFGGTDTQYFGPGTRLTVL.